This T cell receptor beta chain stems from a study of Ad26.COV2.S vaccination and SARS-CoV-2 variants. This clone was observed a few times. Regarding treatment: some 20 received Ad26.COV2.S at low or high dose, single or two shots; 5 received placebo; per-sample allocation not given. The study sampled participants on day 63 after the first vaccine or placebo injection. Using immunoSEQ multiplex PCR, the repertoire was profiled, and TCRdb retains in-frame clones only, with some absent. The profile shows about 370,000 clones, approximately 90% of them singletons. V lost 0 bases, J lost 6 bases, and 9 bases stayed unmatched. Germline loops: CDR1 SGHRS, CDR2 YFSETQ. CDR3 length: 16 residues.

Sample: peripheral blood, taken in a trial of Ad26.COV2.S vaccine versus placebo. The rearrangement joins TRBV5-1 to TRBJ1-5; 7 bases agree with TRBD1. The TCR originated in a person aged 18 to 59 who received the Ad26.COV2.S COVID-19 vaccine or a placebo. CDR3 DNA: TGCGCCAGCAGCTTGGAATCCGGGACAGCCCGTCAGCCCCAGCATTTT. Protein sequence: CASSLESGTARQPQHF.